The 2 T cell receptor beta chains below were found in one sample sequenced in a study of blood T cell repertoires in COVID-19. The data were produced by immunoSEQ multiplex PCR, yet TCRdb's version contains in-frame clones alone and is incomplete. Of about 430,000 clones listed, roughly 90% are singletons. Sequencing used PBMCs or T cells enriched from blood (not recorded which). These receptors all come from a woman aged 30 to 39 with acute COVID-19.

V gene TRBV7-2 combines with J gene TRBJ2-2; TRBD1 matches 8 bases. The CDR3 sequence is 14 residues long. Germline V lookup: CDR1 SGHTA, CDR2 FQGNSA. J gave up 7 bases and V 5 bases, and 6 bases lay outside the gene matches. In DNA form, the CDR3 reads TGTGCCAGCAGCCAGACAGGGGCGGTCGGGGAGCTGTTTTTT. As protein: CASSQTGAVGELFF.

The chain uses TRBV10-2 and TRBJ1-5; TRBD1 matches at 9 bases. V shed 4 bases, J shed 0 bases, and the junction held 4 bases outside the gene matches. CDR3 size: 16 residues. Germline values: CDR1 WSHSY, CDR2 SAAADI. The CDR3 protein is CASSAGTGNSNQPQHF. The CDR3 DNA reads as TGCGCCAGCAGTGCGGGGACAGGGAATAGCAATCAGCCCCAGCATTTT.